The present entry profiles one T cell receptor beta chain with its context. The antigen remains unidentified. Here immunoSEQ multiplex PCR was the method, and the copy in TCRdb shows in-frame clones only, minus some. The sample lists 22,000 or so clones, around 76% seen once, with about 3% in the top ten. This entry is derived from a study of graft-versus-host responses after intestinal transplantation. Overall study: Uniformly, recipients were administered anti-thymocyte globulin induction with subsequent tacrolimus and steroids for approximately three years. Study conclusions and caveats: When patients had graft-donor T cell macrochimerism, their allografts held high graft-versus-host to host-versus-graft clonal ratios. Analysis identified GvH clones in recipient marrow, with some appearing first in ileum or blood.

V lost 0 bases and J lost 2, with 8 bases in between. The germline gives CDR1 MGHRA, CDR2 YSYEKL. The CDR3 loop spans 15 amino acids. The authors processed graft tissue to release intraepithelial and lamina propria lymphocytes. This clonotype originated in a human patient who received an intestinal transplant, so some T cells may come from the graft donor. The material was ileum tissue, obtained 12 days after intestinal transplant. This chain uses TRBV4-1 with TRBJ2-1; no definite D call. CDR3: CASSQDQSTYNEQFF. As DNA, the CDR3 is TGCGCCAGCAGCCAAGATCAGTCCACCTACAATGAGCAGTTCTTC.